This TCR beta chain was recorded in a study of cytomegalovirus exposure and HLA in healthy donors. The study, taken as a whole, reports: Reportedly, TCR beta sequences accurately predicted HLA-A and HLA-B alleles in most subjects. The study recorded 150 to 200 TCR beta chains that were cytomegalovirus-associated.

PCR was performed using 60 Vbeta and 13 Jbeta primers. Sequenced by immunoSEQ multiplex PCR; TCRdb stores in-frame clones only, minus some. This table holds 95,000 to 150,000 clones, approximately 78% found once. This CDR3 is built from 14 residues. The V gene's germline CDR1 is MNHNY and CDR2 SVGAGI (reference sequence). V lost 3 bases to trimming and J lost 6 bases, with 12 bases between them. Worth noting for this clone: The antigen is undetermined.

In nominal health when sampled, donors likely had unrecorded immune exposures nonetheless. The genes are TRBV6-6 and TRBJ2-1; D gene ambiguous. The receptor was derived from a woman in her 30s in good health and CMV-seronegative. What was sequenced was PBMCs. The CDR3 loop reads CASSYYLESNEQFF. The CDR3 DNA follows: TGTGCCAGCAGTTATTATCTGGAGAGCAATGAGCAGTTCTTC.